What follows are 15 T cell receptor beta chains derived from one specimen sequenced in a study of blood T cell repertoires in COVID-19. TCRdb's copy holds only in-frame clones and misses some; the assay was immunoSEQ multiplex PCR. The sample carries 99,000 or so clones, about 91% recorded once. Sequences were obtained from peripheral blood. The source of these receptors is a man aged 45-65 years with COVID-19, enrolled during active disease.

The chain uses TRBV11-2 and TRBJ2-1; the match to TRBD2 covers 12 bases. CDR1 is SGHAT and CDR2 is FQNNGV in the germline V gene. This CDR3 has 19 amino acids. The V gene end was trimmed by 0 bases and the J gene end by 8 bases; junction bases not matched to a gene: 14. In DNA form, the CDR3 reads TGTGCCAGCAGCTTAGATTCGGGTCTAGCGGGGGGGATTAGCGATGAGCAGTTCTTC. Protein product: CASSLDSGLAGGISDEQFF. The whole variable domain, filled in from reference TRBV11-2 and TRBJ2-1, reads EAGVAQSPRYKIIEKRQSVAFWCNPISGHATLYWYQQILGQGPKLLIQFQNNGVVDDSQLPKDRFSAERLKGVDSTLKIQPAKLEDSAVYLCASSLDSGLAGGISDEQFFGPGTRLTVL.

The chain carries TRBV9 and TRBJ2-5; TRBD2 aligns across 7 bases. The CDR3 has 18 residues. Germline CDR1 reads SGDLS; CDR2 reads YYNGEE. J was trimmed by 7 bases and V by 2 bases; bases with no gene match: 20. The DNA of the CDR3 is TGTGCCAGCAGCGTGGCCCCCTCCGGGGGGATCGCCGGGGGGACCCAGTACTTC. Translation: CASSVAPSGGIAGGTQYF.

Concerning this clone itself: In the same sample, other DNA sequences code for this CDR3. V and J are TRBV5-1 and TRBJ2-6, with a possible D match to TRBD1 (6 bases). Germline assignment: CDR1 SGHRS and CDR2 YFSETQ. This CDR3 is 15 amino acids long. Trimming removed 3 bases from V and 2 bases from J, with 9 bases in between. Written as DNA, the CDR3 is TGCGCCAGCAGCTACCGGACAGCTGGGGCCAACGTCCTGACTTTC. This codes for CASSYRTAGANVLTF. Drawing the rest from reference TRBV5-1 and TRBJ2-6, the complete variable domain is KAGVTQTPRYLIKTRGQQVTLSCSPISGHRSVSWYQQTPGQGLQFLFEYFSETQRNKGNFPGRFSGRQFSNSRSEMNVSTLELGDSALYLCASSYRTAGANVLTFGAGSRLTVL.

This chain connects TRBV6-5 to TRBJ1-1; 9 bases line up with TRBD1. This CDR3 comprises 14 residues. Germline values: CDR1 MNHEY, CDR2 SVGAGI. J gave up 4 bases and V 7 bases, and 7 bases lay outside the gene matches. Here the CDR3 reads CASTLTGGGTEAFF. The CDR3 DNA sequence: TGTGCCAGCACCCTGACAGGGGGAGGCACTGAAGCTTTCTTT.

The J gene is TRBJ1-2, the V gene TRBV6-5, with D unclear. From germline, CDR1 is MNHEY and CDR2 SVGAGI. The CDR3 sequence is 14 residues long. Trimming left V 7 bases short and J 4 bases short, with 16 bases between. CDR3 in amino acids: CASTLDRESYGYTF. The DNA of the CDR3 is TGTGCCAGCACTCTAGATAGGGAGAGCTATGGCTACACCTTC.

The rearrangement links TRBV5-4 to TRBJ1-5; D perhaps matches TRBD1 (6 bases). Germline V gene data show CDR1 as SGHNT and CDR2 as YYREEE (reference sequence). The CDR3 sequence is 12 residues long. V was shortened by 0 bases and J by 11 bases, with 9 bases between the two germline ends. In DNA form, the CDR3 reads TGTGCCAGCAGCTTGGGACAGGAAGCCCAGCATTTT. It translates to CASSLGQEAQHF. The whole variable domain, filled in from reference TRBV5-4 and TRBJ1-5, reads ETGVTQSPTHLIKTRGQQVTLRCSSQSGHNTVSWYQQALGQGPQFIFQYYREEENGRGNFPPRFSGLQFPNYSSELNVNALELDDSALYLCASSLGQEAQHFGDGTRLSIL.

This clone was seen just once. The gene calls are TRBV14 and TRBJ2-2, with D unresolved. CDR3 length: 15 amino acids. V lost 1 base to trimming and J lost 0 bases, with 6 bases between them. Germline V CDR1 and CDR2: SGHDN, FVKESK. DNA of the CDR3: TGTGCCAGCAGCCAAGTTCAGACGAACACCGGGGAGCTGTTTTTT. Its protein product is CASSQVQTNTGELFF. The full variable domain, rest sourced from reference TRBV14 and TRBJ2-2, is EAGVTQFPSHSVIEKGQTVTLRCDPISGHDNLYWYRRVMGKEIKFLLHFVKESKQDESGMPNNRFLAERTGGTYSTLKVQPAELEDSGVYFCASSQVQTNTGELFFGEGSRLTVL.

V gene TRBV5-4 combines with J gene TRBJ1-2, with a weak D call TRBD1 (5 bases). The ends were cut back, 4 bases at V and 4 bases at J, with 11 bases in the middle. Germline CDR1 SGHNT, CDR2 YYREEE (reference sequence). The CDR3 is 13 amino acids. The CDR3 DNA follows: TGTGCCAGCAGCCCTGGGACTGTCTATGGCTACACCTTC. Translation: CASSPGTVYGYTF. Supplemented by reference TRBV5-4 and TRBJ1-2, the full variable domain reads ETGVTQSPTHLIKTRGQQVTLRCSSQSGHNTVSWYQQALGQGPQFIFQYYREEENGRGNFPPRFSGLQFPNYSSELNVNALELDDSALYLCASSPGTVYGYTFGSGTRLTVV.

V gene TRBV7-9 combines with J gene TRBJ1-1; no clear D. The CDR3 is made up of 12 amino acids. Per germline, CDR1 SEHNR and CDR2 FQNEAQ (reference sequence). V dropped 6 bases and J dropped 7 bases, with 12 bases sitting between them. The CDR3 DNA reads TGTGCCAGCAGTCGCTTTGAGGGTGAAGCTTTCTTT. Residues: CASSRFEGEAFF.

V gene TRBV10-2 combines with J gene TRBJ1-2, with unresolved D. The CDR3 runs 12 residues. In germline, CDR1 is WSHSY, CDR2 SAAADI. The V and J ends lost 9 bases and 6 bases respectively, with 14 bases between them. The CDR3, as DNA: TGCGCCAGGGAAAATATGGAGAATGGCTACACCTTC. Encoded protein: CARENMENGYTF.

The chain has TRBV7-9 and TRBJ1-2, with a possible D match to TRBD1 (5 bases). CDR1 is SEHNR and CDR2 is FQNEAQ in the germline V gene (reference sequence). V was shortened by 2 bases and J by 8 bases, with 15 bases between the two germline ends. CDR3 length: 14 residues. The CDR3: CASSLKGRVPGYTF. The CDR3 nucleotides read TGTGCCAGCAGCTTAAAGGGCAGGGTGCCGGGCTACACCTTC.

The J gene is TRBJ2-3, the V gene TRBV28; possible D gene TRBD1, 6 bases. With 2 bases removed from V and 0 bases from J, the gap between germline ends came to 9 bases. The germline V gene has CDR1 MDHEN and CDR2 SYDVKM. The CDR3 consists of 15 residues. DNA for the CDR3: TGTGCCAGCAGTTTACAGGGGCGAAGCACAGATACGCAGTATTTT. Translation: CASSLQGRSTDTQYF.

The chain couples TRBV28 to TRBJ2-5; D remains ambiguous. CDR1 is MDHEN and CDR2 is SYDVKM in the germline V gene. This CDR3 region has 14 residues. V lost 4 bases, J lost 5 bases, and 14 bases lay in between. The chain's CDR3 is CASSYHSVGETQYF. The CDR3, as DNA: TGTGCCAGCAGTTACCACTCGGTCGGGGAGACCCAGTACTTC.

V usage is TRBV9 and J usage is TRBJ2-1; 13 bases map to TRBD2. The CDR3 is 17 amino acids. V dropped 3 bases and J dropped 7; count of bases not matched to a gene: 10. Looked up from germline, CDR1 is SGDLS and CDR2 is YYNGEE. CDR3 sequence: CASSELTTSGGRNEQFF. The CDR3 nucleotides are TGTGCCAGCAGCGAGTTGACGACTAGCGGGGGGCGTAATGAGCAGTTCTTC.

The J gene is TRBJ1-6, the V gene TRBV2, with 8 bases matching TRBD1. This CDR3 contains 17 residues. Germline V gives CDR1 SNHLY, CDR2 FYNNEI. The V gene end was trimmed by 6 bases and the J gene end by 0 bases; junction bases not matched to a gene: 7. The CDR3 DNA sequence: TGTGCCAGCAGCTGGACAGGGAACTACTCCTATAATTCACCCCTCCACTTT. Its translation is CASSWTGNYSYNSPLHF.